This TCR beta chain was observed in a study of cytomegalovirus exposure and HLA in healthy donors. Regarding the study as a whole: Immune exposure information comprised only CMV serostatus.

A note on this clone: The antigen is not known.

The length of the CDR3 is 14 residues. V shed 1 base, J shed 9 bases, and the junction held 8 bases outside the gene matches. Germline CDR1 is MGHRA and CDR2 is YSYEKL. Primers included in the PCR were 60 Vbeta and 13 Jbeta primers. Only in-frame clones appear in the TCRdb table, and some are missing; sequencing was by immunoSEQ multiplex PCR. The table includes 120,000 to 150,000 clones, roughly two thirds detected once. Material: PBMCs. This clonotype originated in a human donor in good health. The gene calls are TRBV4-1 and TRBJ2-7, with 8 bases matching TRBD2. The CDR3 loop reads CASSQGSGGGRQYF. In nucleotides, the CDR3 is TGCGCCAGCAGCCAAGGTTCCGGGGGGGGAAGGCAGTACTTC.